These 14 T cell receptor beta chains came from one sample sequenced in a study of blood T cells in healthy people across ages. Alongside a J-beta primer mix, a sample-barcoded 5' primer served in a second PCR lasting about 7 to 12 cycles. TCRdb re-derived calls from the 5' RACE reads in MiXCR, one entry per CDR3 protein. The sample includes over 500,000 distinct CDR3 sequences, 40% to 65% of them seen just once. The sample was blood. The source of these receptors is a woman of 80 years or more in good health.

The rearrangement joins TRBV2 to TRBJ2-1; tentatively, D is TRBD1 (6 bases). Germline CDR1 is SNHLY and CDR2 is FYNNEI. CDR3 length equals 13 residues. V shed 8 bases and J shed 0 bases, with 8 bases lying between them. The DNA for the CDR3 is TGTGCCAGCCGGACAGACTCCTACAATGAGCAGTTCTTC. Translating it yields CASRTDSYNEQFF.

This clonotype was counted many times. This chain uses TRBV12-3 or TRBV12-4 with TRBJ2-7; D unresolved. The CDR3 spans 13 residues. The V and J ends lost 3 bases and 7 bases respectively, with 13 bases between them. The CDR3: CASSFYALREQYF. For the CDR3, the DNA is TGTGCCAGCAGTTTTTATGCCCTACGGGAGCAGTACTTC.

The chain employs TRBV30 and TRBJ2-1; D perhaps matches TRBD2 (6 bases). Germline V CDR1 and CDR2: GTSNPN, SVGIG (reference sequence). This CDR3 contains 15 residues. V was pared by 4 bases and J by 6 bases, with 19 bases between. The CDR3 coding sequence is TGTGCCTGGACCTATAGCGGAAGGGCCTTCAATGAGCAGTTCTTC. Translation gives CAWTYSGRAFNEQFF.

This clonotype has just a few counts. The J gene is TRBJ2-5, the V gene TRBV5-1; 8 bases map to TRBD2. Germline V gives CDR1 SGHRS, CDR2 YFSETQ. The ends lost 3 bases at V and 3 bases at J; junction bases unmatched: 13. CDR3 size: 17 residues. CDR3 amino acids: CASSYGLRERGKETQYF. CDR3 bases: TGCGCCAGCAGCTATGGGCTTCGTGAGCGGGGGAAAGAGACCCAGTACTTC.

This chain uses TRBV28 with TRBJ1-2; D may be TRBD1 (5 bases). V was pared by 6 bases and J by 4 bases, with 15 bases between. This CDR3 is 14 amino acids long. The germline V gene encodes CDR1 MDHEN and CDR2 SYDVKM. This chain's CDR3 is CASSSSAGLYGYTF. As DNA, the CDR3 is TGTGCCAGCAGCTCATCTGCGGGACTCTATGGCTACACCTTC.

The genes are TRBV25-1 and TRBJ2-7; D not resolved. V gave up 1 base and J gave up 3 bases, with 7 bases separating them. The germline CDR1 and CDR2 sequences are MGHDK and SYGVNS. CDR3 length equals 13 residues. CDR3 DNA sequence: TGTGCCAGCAGTGAATTTGAGAGCTACGAGCAGTACTTC. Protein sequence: CASSEFESYEQYF.

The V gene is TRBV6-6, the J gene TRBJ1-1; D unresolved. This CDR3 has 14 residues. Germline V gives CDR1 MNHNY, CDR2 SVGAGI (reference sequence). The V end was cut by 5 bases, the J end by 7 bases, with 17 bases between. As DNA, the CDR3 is TGTGCCAGCAGTGTGACACCCCAAGGATATGAAGCTTTCTTT. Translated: CASSVTPQGYEAFF.

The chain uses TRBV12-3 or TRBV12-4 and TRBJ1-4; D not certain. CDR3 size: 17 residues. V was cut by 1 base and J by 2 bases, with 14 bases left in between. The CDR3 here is CASSLVRALTTNEKLFF. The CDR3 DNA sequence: TGTGCCAGCAGTTTAGTGCGAGCCCTGACGACTAATGAAAAACTGTTTTTT.

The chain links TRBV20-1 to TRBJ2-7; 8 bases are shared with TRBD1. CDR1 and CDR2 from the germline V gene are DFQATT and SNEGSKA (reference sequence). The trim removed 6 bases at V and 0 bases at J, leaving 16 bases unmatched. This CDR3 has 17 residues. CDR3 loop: CSATTWAKGQVSYEQYF. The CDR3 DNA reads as TGCAGTGCAACGACCTGGGCTAAGGGACAGGTCTCCTACGAGCAGTACTTC.

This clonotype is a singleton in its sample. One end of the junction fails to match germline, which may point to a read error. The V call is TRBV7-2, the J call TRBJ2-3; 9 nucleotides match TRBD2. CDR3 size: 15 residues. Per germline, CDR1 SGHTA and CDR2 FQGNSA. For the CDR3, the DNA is TGTCCCAGCAGCTTAGAGGGCGGGGGGGCTGGTACGCAGTATTTT. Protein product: CPSSLEGGGAGTQYF.

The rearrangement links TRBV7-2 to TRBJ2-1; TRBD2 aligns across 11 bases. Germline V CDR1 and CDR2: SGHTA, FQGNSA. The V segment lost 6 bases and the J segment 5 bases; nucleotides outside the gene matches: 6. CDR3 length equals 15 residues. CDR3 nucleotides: TGTGCCAGCAGGTATCTAGCGGGAGGTGACAATGAGCAGTTCTTC. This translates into CASRYLAGGDNEQFF.

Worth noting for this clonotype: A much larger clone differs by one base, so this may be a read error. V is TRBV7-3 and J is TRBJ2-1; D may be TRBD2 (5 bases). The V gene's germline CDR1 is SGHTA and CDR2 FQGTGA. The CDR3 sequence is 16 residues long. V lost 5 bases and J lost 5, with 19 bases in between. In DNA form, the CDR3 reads TGTGCCAGCAGCCCGAGGGTAGGGTCGGCCCACAATGAGCAGTTCTTC. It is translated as CASSPRVGSAHNEQFF.

The CDR3 bases are TGTGCCAGCAGCCAAGCAAATTTCCCAGATACGCAGTATTTT. Residues: CASSQANFPDTQYF. V gene TRBV14 combines with J gene TRBJ2-3, with D hard to call. The V gene lost 1 base and the J gene lost 4 bases, with 9 bases spanning the gap. The CDR3 contains 14 residues. Germline CDR1 is SGHDN and CDR2 is FVKESK.

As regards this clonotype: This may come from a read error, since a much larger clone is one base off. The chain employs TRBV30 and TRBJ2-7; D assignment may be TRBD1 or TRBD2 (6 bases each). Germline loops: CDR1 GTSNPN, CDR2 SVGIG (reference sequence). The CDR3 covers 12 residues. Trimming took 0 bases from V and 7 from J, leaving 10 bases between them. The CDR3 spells CAWSVGGNEQYF. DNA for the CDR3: TGTGCCTGGAGTGTAGGGGGGAATGAGCAGTACTTC.